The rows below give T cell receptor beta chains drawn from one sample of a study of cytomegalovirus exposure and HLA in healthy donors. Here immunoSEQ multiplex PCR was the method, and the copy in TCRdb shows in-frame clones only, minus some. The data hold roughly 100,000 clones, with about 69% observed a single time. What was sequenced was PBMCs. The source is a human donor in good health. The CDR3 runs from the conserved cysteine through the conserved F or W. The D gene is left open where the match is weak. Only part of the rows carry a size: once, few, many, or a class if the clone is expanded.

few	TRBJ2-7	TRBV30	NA	TGTGCCTGGAGTCGGGGGACAGAGACCTACGAGCAGTACTTC	CAWSRGTETYEQYF
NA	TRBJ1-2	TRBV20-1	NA	TGCAGTGCGACGGGGGACTATGGCTACACCTTC	CSATGDYGYTF
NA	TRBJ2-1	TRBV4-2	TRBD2	TGTGCCAGCAGCCTGACTAGCGGGAGGGCGGGGGATGAGCAGTTCTTC	CASSLTSGRAGDEQFF
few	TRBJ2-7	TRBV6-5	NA	TGTGCCAGCAGTGCGGGAAGACCCACTTACGAGCAGTACTTC	CASSAGRPTYEQYF
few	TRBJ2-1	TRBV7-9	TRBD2	TGTGCCAGCAGCTTTGGGACTAGCAGTAACAATGAGCAGTTCTTC	CASSFGTSSNNEQFF
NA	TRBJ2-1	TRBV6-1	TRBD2	TGTGCCAGCAGTGAGGAGGCTAGCGGGATTAACAATGAGCAGTTCTTC	CASSEEASGINNEQFF
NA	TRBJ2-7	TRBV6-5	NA	TGTGCCAGCAGTTACCTAGCTGGTCCCTACGAGCAGTACTTC	CASSYLAGPYEQYF
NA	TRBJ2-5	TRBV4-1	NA	TGCGCCAGCAGCCAGCGCCAGCAGCCAGGCCTACGGGAGACCCAGTACTTC	CASSQRQQPGLRETQYF
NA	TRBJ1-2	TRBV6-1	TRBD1	TGTGCCAGCAGGGAAATCCCAGGACAGGGATTTGTCGGCTACACCTTC	CASREIPGQGFVGYTF
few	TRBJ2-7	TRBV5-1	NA	TGCGCCAGCAGCTTGGGCGCGGGACGGGGATCTCCTACGGAGCAGTACTTC	CASSLGAGRGSPTEQYF
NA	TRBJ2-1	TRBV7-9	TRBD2	TGTGCCAGCAGCCTCGGACTAGCGGGAGGAACGCCCAATGAGCAGTTCTTC	CASSLGLAGGTPNEQFF
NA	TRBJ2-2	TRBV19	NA	TGTGCCAGTAGTCCCGACAGCACCGGGGAGCTGTTTTTT	CASSPDSTGELFF
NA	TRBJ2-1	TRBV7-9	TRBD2	TGTGCCAGCAGCGAGAAGGTTTCGGCTAGCGGGACACTAGAGCAGTTCTTC	CASSEKVSASGTLEQFF
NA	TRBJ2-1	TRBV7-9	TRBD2	TGTGCCAGCAGTACAATGCGGGGGTACAATGAGCAGTTCTTC	CASSTMRGYNEQFF
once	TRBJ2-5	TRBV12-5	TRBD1	TGTGCTAGTGGCACAACACAGGGGCAGCAAGAGACCCAGTACTTC	CASGTTQGQQETQYF
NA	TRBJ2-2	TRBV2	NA	TGTGCCAGCAGTGAATTTTTCTCAGGGGTTATGTTGACGGAGCTGTTTTTT	CASSEFFSGVMLTELFF
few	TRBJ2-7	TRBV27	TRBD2	TGTGCCAGCAGTTTGACCCGCGGGAGTGGGTACGAGCAGTACTTC	CASSLTRGSGYEQYF
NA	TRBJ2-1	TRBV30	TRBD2	TGTGCCTGGAGTGTAGGTGTTCTAGCGGGCGATGAGCAGTTCTTC	CAWSVGVLAGDEQFF
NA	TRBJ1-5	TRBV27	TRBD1	TGTGCCAGCAGTGTTGGGACAGGGGGAAATCAGCCCCAGCATTTT	CASSVGTGGNQPQHF
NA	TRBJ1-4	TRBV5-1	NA	TGCGCCAGCAGCCTAGGACAGAGTAGGATTAGCTCCGAAAAACTGTTTTTT	CASSLGQSRISSEKLFF
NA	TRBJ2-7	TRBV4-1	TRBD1	TGCGCCAGCAGCCCCCGGGACAGGCTCCTGGACAGGGGGTCCAATCGCCTCTACGAGCAGTACTTC	CASSPRDRLLDRGSNRLYEQYF
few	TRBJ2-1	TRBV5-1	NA	TGCGCCAGCAGCTTGGCGCGGGGACCCCTTAAGTTCTTC	CASSLARGPLKFF
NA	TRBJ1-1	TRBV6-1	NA	TGTGCCAGCATGAGGTATGGCACTGAAGCTTTCTTT	CASMRYGTEAFF
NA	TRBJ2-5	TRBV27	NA	TGTGCCAGCAGTCCCGGGACTCAAGAGACCCAGTACTTC	CASSPGTQETQYF
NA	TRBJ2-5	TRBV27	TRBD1	TGTGCCAGCAGTACAATGGGGCGACAGGGGGCGCAGGAGCAGTACTTC	CASSTMGRQGAQEQYF
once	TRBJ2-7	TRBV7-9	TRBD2	TGTGCCAGCAGCCCCGGACTAGCGGGCGAGCAGTACTTC	CASSPGLAGEQYF
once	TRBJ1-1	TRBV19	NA	TGTGCCAGTAGTATAGGAGGGATGAACACTGAAGCTTTCTTT	CASSIGGMNTEAFF